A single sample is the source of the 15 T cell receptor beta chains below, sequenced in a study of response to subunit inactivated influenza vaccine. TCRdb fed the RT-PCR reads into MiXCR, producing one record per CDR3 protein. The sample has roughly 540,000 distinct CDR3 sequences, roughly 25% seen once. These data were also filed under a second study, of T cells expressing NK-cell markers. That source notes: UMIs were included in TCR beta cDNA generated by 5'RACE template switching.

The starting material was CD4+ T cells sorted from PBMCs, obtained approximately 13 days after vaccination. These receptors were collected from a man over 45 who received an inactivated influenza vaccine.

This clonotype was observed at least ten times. CDR3 sequence: CASSPSIWDTIYF. The CDR3, as DNA: TGTGCCAGCAGCCCGTCGATTTGGGACACCATATATTTT. The gene calls are TRBV9 and TRBJ1-3; no clear D. Per the germline V gene, CDR1 is SGDLS and CDR2 is YYNGEE. V was clipped by 4 bases and J by 8 bases, with 13 bases between them. This CDR3 comprises 13 residues.

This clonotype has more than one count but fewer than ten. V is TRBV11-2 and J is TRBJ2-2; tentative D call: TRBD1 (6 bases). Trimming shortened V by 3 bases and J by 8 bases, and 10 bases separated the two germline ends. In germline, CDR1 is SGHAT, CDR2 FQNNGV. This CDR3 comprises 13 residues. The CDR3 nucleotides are TGTGCCAGCAGCTTCCAGGGGATAGGGGAGCTGTTTTTT. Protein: CASSFQGIGELFF.

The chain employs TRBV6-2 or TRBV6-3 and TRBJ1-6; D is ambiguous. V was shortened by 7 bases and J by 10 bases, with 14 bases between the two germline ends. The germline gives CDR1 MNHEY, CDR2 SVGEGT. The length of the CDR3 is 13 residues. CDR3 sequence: CASISGGVSPLHF. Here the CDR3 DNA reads TGTGCCAGCATTTCCGGCGGGGTGTCACCCCTCCACTTT.

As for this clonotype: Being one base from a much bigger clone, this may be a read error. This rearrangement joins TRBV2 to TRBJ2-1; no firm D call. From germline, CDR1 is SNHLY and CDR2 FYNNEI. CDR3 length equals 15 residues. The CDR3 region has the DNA TGTGCCAGCAGTGACGACCGGGCTCGAGGCAATGGGCAGTTCTTC. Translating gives CASSDDRARGNGQFF.

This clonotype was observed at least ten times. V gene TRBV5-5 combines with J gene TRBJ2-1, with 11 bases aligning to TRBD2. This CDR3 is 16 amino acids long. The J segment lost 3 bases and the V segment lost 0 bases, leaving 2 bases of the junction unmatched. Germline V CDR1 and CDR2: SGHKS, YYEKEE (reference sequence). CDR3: CASSLEGTSGYNEQFF. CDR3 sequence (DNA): TGTGCCAGCAGCTTGGAAGGGACTAGCGGCTACAATGAGCAGTTCTTC.

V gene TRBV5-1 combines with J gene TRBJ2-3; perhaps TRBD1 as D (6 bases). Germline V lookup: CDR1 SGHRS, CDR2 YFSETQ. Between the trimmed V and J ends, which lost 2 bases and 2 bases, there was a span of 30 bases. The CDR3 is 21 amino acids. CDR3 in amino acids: CASSFRTATDPLPYFTDTQYF. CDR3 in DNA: TGCGCCAGCAGCTTCCGGACAGCCACCGACCCCCTCCCCTACTTCACAGATACGCAGTATTTT.

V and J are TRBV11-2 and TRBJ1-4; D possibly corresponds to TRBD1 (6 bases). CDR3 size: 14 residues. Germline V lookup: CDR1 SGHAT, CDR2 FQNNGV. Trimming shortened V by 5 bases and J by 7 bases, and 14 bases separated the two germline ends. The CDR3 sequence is CASSRQESIEKLFF. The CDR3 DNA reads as TGTGCCAGCAGCCGACAGGAGTCAATTGAAAAACTGTTTTTT.

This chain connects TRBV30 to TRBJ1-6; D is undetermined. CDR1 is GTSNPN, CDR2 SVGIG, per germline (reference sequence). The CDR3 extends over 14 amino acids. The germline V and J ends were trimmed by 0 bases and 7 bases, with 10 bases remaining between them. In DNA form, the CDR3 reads TGTGCCTGGAGTGTAATAGTAGGGAATTCACCCCTCCACTTT. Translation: CAWSVIVGNSPLHF.

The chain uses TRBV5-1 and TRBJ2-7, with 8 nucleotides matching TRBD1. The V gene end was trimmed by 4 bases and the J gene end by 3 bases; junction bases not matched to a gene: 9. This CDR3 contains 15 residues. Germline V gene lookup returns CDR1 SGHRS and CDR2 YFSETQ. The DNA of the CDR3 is TGCGCCAGCAGCGACGGACAGGGCGGTCGCTACGAGCAGTACTTC. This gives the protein CASSDGQGGRYEQYF.

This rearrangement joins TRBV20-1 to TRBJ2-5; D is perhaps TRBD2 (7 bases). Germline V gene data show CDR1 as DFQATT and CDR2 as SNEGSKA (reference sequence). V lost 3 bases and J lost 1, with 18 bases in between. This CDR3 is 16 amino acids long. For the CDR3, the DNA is TGCAGTGCTAGCATAACACGGGGGGCAGTCCAAGAGACCCAGTACTTC. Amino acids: CSASITRGAVQETQYF.

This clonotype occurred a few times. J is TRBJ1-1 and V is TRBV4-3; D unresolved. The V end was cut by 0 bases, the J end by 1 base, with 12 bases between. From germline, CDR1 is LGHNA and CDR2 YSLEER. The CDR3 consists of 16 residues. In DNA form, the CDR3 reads TGCGCCAGCAGCCAAGATCGGGCCGGCTCGAACACTGAAGCTTTCTTT. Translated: CASSQDRAGSNTEAFF.

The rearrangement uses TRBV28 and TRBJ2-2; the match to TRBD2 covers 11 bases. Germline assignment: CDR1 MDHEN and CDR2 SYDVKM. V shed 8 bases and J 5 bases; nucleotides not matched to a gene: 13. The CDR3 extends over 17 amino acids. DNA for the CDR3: TGTGCCAGCGGTACTAGCGGGAGTTATTTAGGGACCGGGGAGCTGTTTTTT. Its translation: CASGTSGSYLGTGELFF.

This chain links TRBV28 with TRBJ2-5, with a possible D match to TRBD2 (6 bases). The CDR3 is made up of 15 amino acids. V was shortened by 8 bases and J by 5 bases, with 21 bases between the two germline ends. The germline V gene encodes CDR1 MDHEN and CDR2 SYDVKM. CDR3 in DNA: TGTGCCAGCGTCGCCGGGGGTTCGGCAGGGGAGACCCAGTACTTC. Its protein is CASVAGGSAGETQYF.

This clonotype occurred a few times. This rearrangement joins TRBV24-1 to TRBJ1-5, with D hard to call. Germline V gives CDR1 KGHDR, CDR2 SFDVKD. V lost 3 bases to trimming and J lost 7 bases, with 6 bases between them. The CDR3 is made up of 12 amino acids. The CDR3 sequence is CATSDRGQPQHF. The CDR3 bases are TGTGCCACCAGTGATCGAGGACAGCCCCAGCATTTT.

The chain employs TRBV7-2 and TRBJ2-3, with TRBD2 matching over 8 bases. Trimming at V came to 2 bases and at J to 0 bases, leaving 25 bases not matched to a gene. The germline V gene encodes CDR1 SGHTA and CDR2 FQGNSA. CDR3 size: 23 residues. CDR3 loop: CASSLSSGRRASGLPRSTDTQYF. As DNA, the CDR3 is TGTGCCAGCAGCTTAAGCAGTGGGAGGCGGGCTAGCGGGCTCCCCCGGAGCACAGATACGCAGTATTTT. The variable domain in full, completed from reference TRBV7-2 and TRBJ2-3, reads GAGVSQSPSNKVTEKGKDVELRCDPISGHTALYWYRQSLGQGLEFLIYFQGNSAPDKSGLPSDRFSAERTGGSVSTLTIQRTQQEDSAVYLCASSLSSGRRASGLPRSTDTQYFGPGTRLTVL.